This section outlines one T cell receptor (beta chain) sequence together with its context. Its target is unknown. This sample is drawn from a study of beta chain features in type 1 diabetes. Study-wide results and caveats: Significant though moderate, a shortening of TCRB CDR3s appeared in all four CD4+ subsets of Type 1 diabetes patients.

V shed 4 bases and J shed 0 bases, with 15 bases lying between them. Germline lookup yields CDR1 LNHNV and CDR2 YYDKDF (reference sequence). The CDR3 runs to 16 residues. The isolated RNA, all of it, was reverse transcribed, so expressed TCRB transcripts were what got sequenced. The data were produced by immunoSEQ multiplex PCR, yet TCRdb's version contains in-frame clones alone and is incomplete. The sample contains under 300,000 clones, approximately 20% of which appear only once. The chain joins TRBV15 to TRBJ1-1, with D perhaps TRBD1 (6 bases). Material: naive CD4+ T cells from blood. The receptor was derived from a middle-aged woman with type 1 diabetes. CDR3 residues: CATSILTGMMNTEAFF. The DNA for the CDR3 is TGTGCCACCAGCATTTTAACAGGGATGATGAACACTGAAGCTTTCTTT.